One TCR beta chain is described in this entry. Its matching antigen is unknown. Trimming took 4 bases from V and 1 from J; bases not matched to a gene: 8. CDR1 and CDR2 (germline): SGHRS, YFSETQ. The CDR3 consists of 17 residues. The record originates from a study of cytomegalovirus exposure and HLA in healthy donors. Study-wide background: Early released data comprised tens of millions of unique TCRs from HLA-typed donors. Study-level results: Reports indicated that the classifier achieved high specificity and sensitivity in diagnosing cytomegalovirus status. There were reportedly fewer N-insertions in an Asian-associated ancestry cluster than the roughly 670-donor mean, in a later analysis. Clonal expansion was found to be greater in HLA-associated TCR beta chains than in equally common others in a later analysis.

PCR amplification relied on 60 Vbeta primers (plus 13 Jbeta primers). Here immunoSEQ multiplex PCR was the method, and the copy in TCRdb shows in-frame clones only, minus some. Its clone listing holds around 34,000 clones. The sequence came from a woman between 40 and 50 years old in good health and CMV-seropositive. Sequences were obtained from PBMCs. The gene calls are TRBV5-1 and TRBJ2-3, with 11 bases fitting TRBD2. As DNA, the CDR3 is TGCGCCAGCAGCCTAGCGGGGGGAAACTTCCGCACAGATACGCAGTATTTT. Protein product: CASSLAGGNFRTDTQYF.